This is a list of T cell receptor beta chains from one sample in a study of OX40 agonist ivuxolimab in advanced cancers. TCRdb keeps only in-frame clones here, not all; method: immunoSEQ multiplex PCR. The sample yields about 77,000 clones, 80% to 90% seen once. The sequenced sample was CD4+ or CD8+ T cells sorted from blood, obtained in a trial of the OX40 agonist ivuxolimab. These TCRs come from an adult with an advanced solid tumor such as melanoma, head and neck, liver or kidney cancer. Both conserved end residues are part of each CDR3. The order of the fields is CDR3 DNA, CDR3 protein, V gene, clone size, D gene, J gene. D genes are given only for firm matches. Clone size is stated in some rows and not others, as once, few, many or a class when expanded.

DNA: TGTGCCAGCAGTGAATCGCAAGCGGGAGGATCAGAGACCCAGTACTTC
CDR3: CASSESQAGGSETQYF
V: TRBV25-1
size: NA
D: TRBD2
J: TRBJ2-5

DNA: TGTGCCAGTAGTAGATCGCAGGGGTCCGGAGCTTTCTTT
CDR3: CASSRSQGSGAFF
V: TRBV19
size: once
D: NA
J: TRBJ1-1

DNA: TGTGCCAGCAGTCTCCCACAGGGACGGTCGAACACCATATATTTT
CDR3: CASSLPQGRSNTIYF
V: TRBV7-9
size: NA
D: NA
J: TRBJ1-3

DNA: TGTGCCACCAGCAGAGATCCCCGGGGGGCCCCACAGTATTTT
CDR3: CATSRDPRGAPQYF
V: TRBV15
size: NA
D: NA
J: TRBJ2-3

DNA: TGTGCCAGCAGCTTAACTCCGAGGAGAACTGAAGCTTTCTTT
CDR3: CASSLTPRRTEAFF
V: TRBV7-6
size: NA
D: NA
J: TRBJ1-1

DNA: TGTGCCAGTACCCTAGCCCCGAACACCGGGGAGCTGTTTTTT
CDR3: CASTLAPNTGELFF
V: TRBV19
size: NA
D: NA
J: TRBJ2-2

DNA: TGTGCCAGTAGCCAGGGGAAAGGACACCTCTCTGGAAACACCATATATTTT
CDR3: CASSQGKGHLSGNTIYF
V: TRBV19
size: once
D: NA
J: TRBJ1-3

DNA: TGTGCCAGCAGTTACGGGGGGACAGGGGGGAATACGCAGTATTTT
CDR3: CASSYGGTGGNTQYF
V: TRBV6-5
size: NA
D: TRBD1
J: TRBJ2-3

DNA: TGTGCCACAGGCTTGGGGTCCGCGGGCAATCAGCCCCAGCATTTT
CDR3: CATGLGSAGNQPQHF
V: TRBV6-5
size: NA
D: NA
J: TRBJ1-5

DNA: TGTGCCAGCAGTGTGGGGGACAGGGAGGACGAGCAGTACTTC
CDR3: CASSVGDREDEQYF
V: TRBV28
size: NA
D: TRBD1
J: TRBJ2-7

DNA: TGTGCCAGCAGGACACGGGGAATTGATTCACCCCTCCACTTT
CDR3: CASRTRGIDSPLHF
V: TRBV6-6
size: NA
D: NA
J: TRBJ1-6

DNA: TGTGCCAGCAGCTTAAATAGTTTTTATAATGAGCAGTTCTTC
CDR3: CASSLNSFYNEQFF
V: TRBV7-2
size: NA
D: NA
J: TRBJ2-1

DNA: TGTGCCAGCAGCTTGGCCCCGGGCCAGGGTACTGAAGCTTTCTTT
CDR3: CASSLAPGQGTEAFF
V: TRBV5-6
size: NA
D: NA
J: TRBJ1-1

DNA: TGCGCCAGCAGCCAAGACTTACAGTCCTACGAGCAGTACTTC
CDR3: CASSQDLQSYEQYF
V: TRBV4-3
size: NA
D: NA
J: TRBJ2-7

DNA: TGTGCCATCAGTGAGTCGGGGACGAATGAGCAGTTCTTC
CDR3: CAISESGTNEQFF
V: TRBV10-3
size: NA
D: NA
J: TRBJ2-1

DNA: TGTGCCAGTAGTATCCCAACCACATACAATGAGCAGTTCTTC
CDR3: CASSIPTTYNEQFF
V: TRBV19
size: NA
D: NA
J: TRBJ2-1

DNA: TGTGCCAGCAGACCAGGGGGGGCGGATAATGAAAAACTGTTTTTT
CDR3: CASRPGGADNEKLFF
V: TRBV28
size: NA
D: TRBD1
J: TRBJ1-4

DNA: TGCGCCAGCAGCTTGGAGGGGCGGGGGAACCCCTACGAGCAGTACTTC
CDR3: CASSLEGRGNPYEQYF
V: TRBV5-1
size: NA
D: TRBD2
J: TRBJ2-7

DNA: TGTGCCAGCAGCCCTAAGGCGGGACTCTACAATGAGCAGTTCTTC
CDR3: CASSPKAGLYNEQFF
V: TRBV7-3
size: once
D: NA
J: TRBJ2-1

DNA: TGCGCCAGCAGCTTGAGGGAGACCCAGTACTTC
CDR3: CASSLRETQYF
V: TRBV5-1
size: few
D: NA
J: TRBJ2-5

DNA: TGTGCCAGCATTGACCGGGACAGGGGCTACGAGCAGTACTTC
CDR3: CASIDRDRGYEQYF
V: TRBV28
size: NA
D: TRBD1
J: TRBJ2-7

DNA: TGTGCCAGCAGTTACGATGGGACAGGGGGCTATGGCTACACCTTC
CDR3: CASSYDGTGGYGYTF
V: TRBV6-5
size: NA
D: TRBD1
J: TRBJ1-2

DNA: TGTGCCAGCAGCCCAGATCTACAGGGGTGGTACGAGCAGTACTTC
CDR3: CASSPDLQGWYEQYF
V: TRBV7-2
size: once
D: TRBD1
J: TRBJ2-7

DNA: TGCGCCAGCTCAGATAGCTCCTATAATTCACCCCTCCACTTT
CDR3: CASSDSSYNSPLHF
V: TRBV5-1
size: NA
D: NA
J: TRBJ1-6

DNA: TGCGCCAGCAGGGGCGGGACTGACACCGGGGAGCTGTTTTTT
CDR3: CASRGGTDTGELFF
V: TRBV10-2
size: NA
D: NA
J: TRBJ2-2

DNA: TGCGCCAGCAGCCAGGCTCGGAGTAGCGGAGCGGTTGATACGCAGTATTTT
CDR3: CASSQARSSGAVDTQYF
V: TRBV4-1
size: NA
D: NA
J: TRBJ2-3

DNA: TGTGCCAGTAGTGGACCGGGACAGCCAACGGAAAAACTGTTTTTT
CDR3: CASSGPGQPTEKLFF
V: TRBV19
size: NA
D: TRBD1
J: TRBJ1-4

DNA: TGTGCCAGTAGTATATCGACAGGGGGGTACACCGGGGAGCTGTTTTTT
CDR3: CASSISTGGYTGELFF
V: TRBV19
size: NA
D: TRBD1
J: TRBJ2-2

DNA: TGCAGTGCCGGGGGGAGGGACGAGCAGTACTTC
CDR3: CSAGGRDEQYF
V: TRBV20-1
size: NA
D: TRBD2
J: TRBJ2-7

DNA: TGTGCCAGCAGCCCTAGGAAGACCCCGTCCGGGGAGCTGTTTTTT
CDR3: CASSPRKTPSGELFF
V: TRBV11-3
size: NA
D: NA
J: TRBJ2-2

DNA: TGTGCCAGCAGTTCCTCCCTCTATGGCTACACCTTC
CDR3: CASSSSLYGYTF
V: TRBV28
size: NA
D: NA
J: TRBJ1-2

DNA: TGTGCCAGCGGGTTAACTAGCGGGGTAACTAATGAGCAGTTCTTC
CDR3: CASGLTSGVTNEQFF
V: TRBV2
size: NA
D: TRBD2
J: TRBJ2-1